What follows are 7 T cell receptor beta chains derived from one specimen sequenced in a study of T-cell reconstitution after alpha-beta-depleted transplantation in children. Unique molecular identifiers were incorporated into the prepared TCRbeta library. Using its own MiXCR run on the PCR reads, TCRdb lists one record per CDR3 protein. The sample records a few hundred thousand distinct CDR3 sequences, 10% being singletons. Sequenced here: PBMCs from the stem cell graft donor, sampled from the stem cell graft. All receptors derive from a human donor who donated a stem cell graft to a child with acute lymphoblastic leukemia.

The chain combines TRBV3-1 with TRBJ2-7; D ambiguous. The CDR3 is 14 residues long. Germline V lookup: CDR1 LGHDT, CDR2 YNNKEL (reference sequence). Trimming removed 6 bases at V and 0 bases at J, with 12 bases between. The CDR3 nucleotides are TGTGCCAGCAGTCCCCCCAGGAGCTCCTACGAGCAGTACTTC. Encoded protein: CASSPPRSSYEQYF.

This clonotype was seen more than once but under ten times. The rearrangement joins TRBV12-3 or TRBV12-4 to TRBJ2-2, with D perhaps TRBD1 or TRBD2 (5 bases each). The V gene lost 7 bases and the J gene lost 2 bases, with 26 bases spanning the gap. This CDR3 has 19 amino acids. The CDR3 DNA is TGTGCCAGCATCCAAAGAGACAGAGGGATGGTCTATAACACCGGGGAGCTGTTTTTT. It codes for CASIQRDRGMVYNTGELFF.

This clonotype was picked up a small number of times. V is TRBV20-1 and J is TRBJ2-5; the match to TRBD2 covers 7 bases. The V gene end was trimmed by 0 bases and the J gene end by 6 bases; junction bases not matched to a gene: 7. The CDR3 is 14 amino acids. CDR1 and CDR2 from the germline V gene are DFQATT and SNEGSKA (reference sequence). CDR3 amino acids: CSARDSKLAQTQYF. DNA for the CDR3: TGCAGTGCTAGAGATTCGAAACTAGCGCAGACCCAGTACTTC.

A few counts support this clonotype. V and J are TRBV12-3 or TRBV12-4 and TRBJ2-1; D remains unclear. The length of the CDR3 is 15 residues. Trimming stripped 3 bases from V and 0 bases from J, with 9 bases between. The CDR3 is CASSLETSSYNEQFF. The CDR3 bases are TGTGCCAGCAGTTTGGAGACGAGCTCCTACAATGAGCAGTTCTTC.

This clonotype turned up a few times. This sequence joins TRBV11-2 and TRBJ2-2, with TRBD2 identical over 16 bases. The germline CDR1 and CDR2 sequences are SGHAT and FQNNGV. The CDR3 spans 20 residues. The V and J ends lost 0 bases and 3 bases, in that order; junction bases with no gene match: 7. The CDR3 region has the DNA TGTGCCAGCAGCTTAGATATGGGACTAGCGGGAGGGCCTGACACCGGGGAGCTGTTTTTT. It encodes CASSLDMGLAGGPDTGELFF.

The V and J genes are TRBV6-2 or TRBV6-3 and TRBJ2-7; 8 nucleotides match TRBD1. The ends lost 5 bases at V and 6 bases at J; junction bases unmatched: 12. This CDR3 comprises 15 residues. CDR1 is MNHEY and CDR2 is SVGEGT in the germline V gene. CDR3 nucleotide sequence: TGTGCCAGCAGTCCACCGGGACAGGACTTTTCCGAGCAGTACTTC. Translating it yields CASSPPGQDFSEQYF.

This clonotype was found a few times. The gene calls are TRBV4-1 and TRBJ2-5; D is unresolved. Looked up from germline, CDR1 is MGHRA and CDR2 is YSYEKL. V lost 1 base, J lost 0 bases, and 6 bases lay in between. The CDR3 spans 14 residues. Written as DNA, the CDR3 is TGCGCCAGCAGCCAAGCGGTGTACCAAGAGACCCAGTACTTC. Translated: CASSQAVYQETQYF.